The next 30 T cell receptor beta chains were all read from a single sample in a study of cytomegalovirus exposure and HLA in healthy donors. PCR was performed using 60 Vbeta and 13 Jbeta primers. Clones were sequenced by immunoSEQ multiplex PCR, and TCRdb holds only the in-frame ones, with some missing. This table has some 160,000 clones, roughly 88% appearing once. What was sequenced was PBMCs. Receptors originate from a man aged 45-60 years in good health and CMV-seropositive.

The rearrangement links TRBV19 to TRBJ2-1; D is perhaps TRBD2 (6 bases). The CDR3 runs to 15 residues. Germline CDR1 and CDR2: LNHDA and SQIVND (reference sequence). Trimming pared 1 base from V and 8 bases from J, leaving 15 bases between. In nucleotides, the CDR3 is TGTGCCAGTAGTATAGTTATTAGGAGGGCCCATGAGCAGTTCTTC. Its translation: CASSIVIRRAHEQFF. Full variable domain (outside the CDR3, taken from reference TRBV19 and TRBJ2-1): DGGITQSPKYLFRKEGQNVTLSCEQNLNHDAMYWYRQDPGQGLRLIYYSQIVNDFQKGDIAEGYSVSREKKESFPLTVTSAQKNPTAFYLCASSIVIRRAHEQFFGPGTRLTVL.

The chain uses TRBV10-2 and TRBJ2-1, with D perhaps TRBD2 (5 bases). The CDR3 is 13 amino acids. The germline gives CDR1 WSHSY, CDR2 SAAADI. V dropped 0 bases and J dropped 14 bases, with 14 bases sitting between them. The CDR3: CASSESETLVEFF. The DNA of the CDR3 is TGCGCCAGCAGTGAGTCCGAAACACTAGTGGAGTTCTTC.

The CDR3 region is CASSSARQETQYF. The CDR3 nucleotides are TGTGCCAGCAGTTCAGCTAGGCAAGAGACCCAGTACTTC. The chain joins TRBV6-6 to TRBJ2-5; D remains unclear. Trimming cost V 4 bases and J 2 bases, with 8 bases left between them. The CDR3 runs 13 residues. Germline CDR1 MNHNY, CDR2 SVGAGI (reference sequence).

The chain carries TRBV4-1 and TRBJ1-1, with TRBD1 matching 7 bases. Germline V gives CDR1 MGHRA, CDR2 YSYEKL. The CDR3 totals 16 residues. The trim removed 4 bases at V and 6 bases at J, leaving 14 bases unmatched. CDR3 protein: CASSPTERGPSPEAFF. The CDR3 DNA reads as TGCGCCAGCAGCCCGACCGAAAGGGGGCCCTCCCCTGAAGCTTTCTTT.

J is TRBJ2-5 and V is TRBV18; possibly TRBD1 for D (6 bases). Trimming left V 2 bases short and J 1 base short, with 8 bases between. Germline V gene data show CDR1 as KGHSH and CDR2 as LQKENI. CDR3 length equals 14 residues. CDR3 sequence: CASSPRGTQETQYF. CDR3 nucleotides: TGTGCCAGCTCACCAAGGGGGACCCAAGAGACCCAGTACTTC. The whole variable domain, remainder taken from reference TRBV18 and TRBJ2-5, is NAGVMQNPRHLVRRRGQEARLRCSPMKGHSHVYWYRQLPEEGLKFMVYLQKENIIDESGMPKERFSAEFPKEGPSILRIQQVVRGDSAAYFCASSPRGTQETQYFGPGTRLLVL.

V gene TRBV18 combines with J gene TRBJ1-4; D might be TRBD1 (6 bases). This CDR3 is built from 17 residues. The germline gives CDR1 KGHSH, CDR2 LQKENI. V lost 3 bases and J lost 8, with 22 bases in between. The CDR3 region is CASSPEELTGPIEKLFF. As DNA, the CDR3 is TGTGCCAGCTCACCCGAGGAGTTGACAGGCCCCATAGAAAAACTGTTTTTT.

The chain couples TRBV19 to TRBJ2-2, with 12 positions matching TRBD2. The V segment lost 3 bases and the J segment 9 bases; nucleotides outside the gene matches: 8. The CDR3 spans 16 residues. Germline V gene sequence: CDR1 LNHDA, CDR2 SQIVND (reference sequence). CDR3 amino acids: CASSIPLAGGPRELFF. In DNA, the CDR3 is TGTGCCAGTAGTATCCCTCTAGCGGGGGGGCCCCGGGAGCTGTTTTTT.

V usage is TRBV29-1 and J usage is TRBJ1-5; possibly TRBD1 for D (5 bases). From germline, CDR1 is SQVTM and CDR2 ANQGSEA. CDR3 length equals 15 residues. V was trimmed by 0 bases and J by 6 bases, leaving 15 bases between them. The CDR3 reads CSVEEEGPGGQPQHF. The CDR3 bases are TGCAGCGTTGAAGAGGAAGGACCCGGGGGTCAGCCCCAGCATTTT.

The V call is TRBV7-8, the J call TRBJ1-2; perhaps TRBD1 as D (5 bases). CDR1 is SGHVS and CDR2 is FQNEAQ in the germline V gene. V lost 3 bases to trimming and J lost 1 base, with 15 bases between them. This CDR3 is built from 16 residues. DNA for the CDR3: TGTGCCAGCAGCTTGGGGCCAAAGATTTATAACTATGGCTACACCTTC. Residues: CASSLGPKIYNYGYTF.

The chain couples TRBV5-1 to TRBJ2-7, with 10 bases lining up with TRBD2. CDR1 SGHRS and CDR2 YFSETQ come from the germline V gene. V shed 2 bases and J 7 bases; nucleotides not matched to a gene: 6. CDR3 length: 14 residues. Here the CDR3 reads CASSFLAGAGEQYF. CDR3 DNA sequence: TGCGCCAGCAGCTTCCTAGCGGGGGCGGGGGAGCAGTACTTC.

V and J are TRBV27 and TRBJ1-1; D is ambiguous. Germline CDR1 reads MNHEY; CDR2 reads SMNVEV (reference sequence). Trimming cost V 4 bases and J 1 base, with 16 bases left between them. CDR3 length: 16 residues. The CDR3 reads CASSSRFSHSNTEAFF. The CDR3 region has the DNA TGTGCCAGCAGTTCCAGGTTCTCTCACTCGAACACTGAAGCTTTCTTT.

This rearrangement joins TRBV19 to TRBJ1-5; D is possibly TRBD1 (6 bases). The CDR3 runs 14 residues. Between the trimmed V and J ends, which lost 9 bases and 4 bases, there was a span of 16 bases. Per germline, CDR1 LNHDA and CDR2 SQIVND (reference sequence). The CDR3 here is CARRGGGGNQPQHF. The CDR3 DNA sequence: TGTGCCAGAAGAGGGGGAGGGGGGAATCAGCCCCAGCATTTT.

This clone has more than one count but fewer than ten. This chain uses TRBV4-2 with TRBJ2-3; 8 positions match TRBD2. Germline CDR1 and CDR2: LGHNA and YNFKEQ. The CDR3 length is 19 residues. The V segment lost 6 bases and the J segment 6 bases; nucleotides outside the gene matches: 23. The DNA for the CDR3 is TGTGCCAGCAGTCTCACGTGGGCGCTAGCGGGCCAGACGGCGGATACGCAGTATTTT. Translating it yields CASSLTWALAGQTADTQYF.

J is TRBJ1-2 and V is TRBV19; 7 positions match TRBD1. CDR3 length: 13 residues. Trimming at V came to 9 bases and at J to 3 bases, leaving 7 bases not matched to a gene. CDR1 and CDR2 (germline): LNHDA, SQIVND (reference sequence). For the CDR3, the DNA is TGTGCCAGCGAAGGCACAGGGGACTATGGCTACACCTTC. Translated, it gives CASEGTGDYGYTF.

The J gene is TRBJ1-5, the V gene TRBV6-6, with D unclear. Germline CDR1 reads MNHNY; CDR2 reads SVGAGI (reference sequence). Trimming pared 5 bases from V and 0 bases from J, leaving 8 bases between. There are 14 residues in the CDR3. The CDR3: CASSKDTSNQPQHF. The CDR3 nucleotides are TGTGCCAGCAGTAAAGACACTAGCAATCAGCCCCAGCATTTT.

CDR3 sequence reads: CASSKGQGGSSDTQYF. The DNA for the CDR3 is TGTGCCAGCAGCAAAGGGCAAGGCGGGAGTTCAGATACGCAGTATTTT. The rearrangement uses TRBV21-1 and TRBJ2-3; TRBD2, the table's D call, was not compared with the DNA. TRBV21-1 constitutes a pseudogene. The CDR3 is 16 amino acids.

The chain employs TRBV10-3 and TRBJ1-2; 9 nucleotides agree with TRBD1. CDR3 length equals 14 residues. Germline lookup yields CDR1 ENHRY and CDR2 SYGVKD. The V segment lost 7 bases and the J segment 2 bases; nucleotides outside the gene matches: 5. This chain's CDR3 is CAITRDRANYGYTF. The CDR3 region has the DNA TGTGCCATCACTCGGGACAGGGCAAACTATGGCTACACCTTC.

In this sample, this clone turned up once. The chain employs TRBV6-1 and TRBJ1-2; D is possibly TRBD1 (5 bases). In germline, CDR1 is MNHNS, CDR2 SASEGT. V lost 0 bases and J 3 bases, leaving 8 bases between the germline ends. This CDR3 comprises 14 residues. CDR3 sequence reads: CASSEAGADYGYTF. For the CDR3, the DNA is TGTGCCAGCAGTGAAGCTGGGGCAGACTATGGCTACACCTTC.

This chain uses TRBV19 with TRBJ2-2, with 10 bases matching TRBD1. This CDR3 spans 16 amino acids. CDR1 and CDR2 (germline): LNHDA, SQIVND (reference sequence). V trimming: 3 bases; J trimming: 5 bases; junction bases outside the gene matches: 6. The CDR3 loop is CASSIDRGRGTGELFF. The CDR3 bases are TGTGCCAGTAGTATTGACAGGGGGCGAGGGACCGGGGAGCTGTTTTTT.

A single count supports this clone. This chain connects TRBV6-1 to TRBJ2-1; 10 bases are a match to TRBD1. With 3 bases clipped from V and 4 bases from J, the junction kept 6 bases outside the gene matches. The CDR3 consists of 16 residues. The germline V gene has CDR1 MNHNS and CDR2 SASEGT. Here the CDR3 reads CASSERTGGQYNEQFF. CDR3 coding DNA: TGTGCCAGCAGTGAGAGGACAGGGGGGCAGTACAATGAGCAGTTCTTC.

J is TRBJ1-5 and V is TRBV27; D is unclear. V shed 6 bases and J shed 5 bases, with 17 bases lying between them. The CDR3 has 15 amino acids. Per germline, CDR1 MNHEY and CDR2 SMNVEV (reference sequence). Here the CDR3 reads CASRPRTGSDQPQHF. The CDR3 DNA reads as TGTGCCAGCAGACCCCGGACTGGCTCTGATCAGCCCCAGCATTTT.

About this clone itself: This sample includes further DNA sequences coding for the same CDR3. The chain couples TRBV5-1 to TRBJ2-5; no firm D call. The CDR3 covers 12 residues. The germline V gene has CDR1 SGHRS and CDR2 YFSETQ. Trimming cost V 1 base and J 4 bases, with 5 bases left between them. The CDR3 spells CASSLSRETQYF. Here the CDR3 DNA reads TGCGCCAGCAGCTTGTCGAGAGAGACCCAGTACTTC.

CDR3 DNA: TGTGCCAGCAGCTTAAGGGCAGGGGGCGCGACTGAAGCTTTCTTT. It is translated as CASSLRAGGATEAFF. The genes are TRBV7-9 and TRBJ1-1; 8 bases agree with TRBD1. This CDR3 comprises 15 residues. Looked up from germline, CDR1 is SEHNR and CDR2 is FQNEAQ (reference sequence). V was clipped by 2 bases and J by 5 bases; unmatched bases: 7. The variable domain in full, with the rest retrieved from reference TRBV7-9 and TRBJ1-1, is DTGVSQNPRHKITKRGQNVTFRCDPISEHNRLYWYRQTLGQGPEFLTYFQNEAQLEKSRLLSDRFSAERPKGSFSTLEIQRTEQGDSAMYLCASSLRAGGATEAFFGQGTRLTVV.

This clone has just one count. The gene calls are TRBV6-6 and TRBJ2-1, with TRBD2 matching 10 bases. Trimming cost V 10 bases and J 2 bases; bases outside gene matches: 5. The germline CDR1 and CDR2 sequences are MNHNY and SVGAGI (reference sequence). The CDR3 has 14 amino acids. The CDR3 coding sequence is TGTGCCACCATAGCGGGGGGAACCTACAATGAGCAGTTCTTC. Residues: CATIAGGTYNEQFF.

The rearrangement joins TRBV5-1 to TRBJ2-4; the match to TRBD1 covers 11 bases. V lost 0 bases and J lost 8; bases outside the gene matches: 7. The CDR3 totals 16 residues. Germline CDR1 reads SGHRS; CDR2 reads YFSETQ. Written as DNA, the CDR3 is TGCGCCAGCAGCTTGGACCCGGGACAGGGGGGGGACATTCAGTACTTC. This gives the protein CASSLDPGQGGDIQYF. Full variable domain (rest looked up from reference TRBV5-1 and TRBJ2-4): KAGVTQTPRYLIKTRGQQVTLSCSPISGHRSVSWYQQTPGQGLQFLFEYFSETQRNKGNFPGRFSGRQFSNSRSEMNVSTLELGDSALYLCASSLDPGQGGDIQYFGAGTRLSVL.

This rearrangement joins TRBV27 to TRBJ1-1; possibly TRBD1 for D (5 bases). Between the trimmed V and J ends, which lost 5 bases and 0 bases, there was a span of 19 bases. Germline CDR1 reads MNHEY; CDR2 reads SMNVEV (reference sequence). The CDR3 contains 17 residues. This CDR3 is CASSPRVGLLMNTEAFF. The CDR3 DNA sequence: TGTGCCAGCAGTCCCCGCGTGGGGCTCCTCATGAACACTGAAGCTTTCTTT.

The V call is TRBV7-8, the J call TRBJ2-7, with D perhaps TRBD2 (5 bases). Between the trimmed V and J ends, which lost 5 bases and 2 bases, there was a span of 16 bases. CDR1 is SGHVS and CDR2 is FQNEAQ in the germline V gene. The CDR3 has 15 residues. The CDR3 region has the DNA TGTGCCAGCAGCGCGGTGGTCCTCGGGGCCTACGAGCAGTACTTC. Its translation: CASSAVVLGAYEQYF.

The genes are TRBV6-1 and TRBJ2-1; 11 bases align to TRBD2. J lost 5 bases, V lost 3 bases, and 3 bases had no gene match. CDR3 length: 15 amino acids. Germline CDR1 reads MNHNS; CDR2 reads SASEGT. The CDR3 loop reads CASSEASGGHNEQFF. In DNA, the CDR3 is TGTGCCAGCAGTGAGGCTAGCGGGGGGCACAATGAGCAGTTCTTC.

This sequence joins TRBV6-4 and TRBJ2-2; D remains ambiguous. V lost 2 bases and J 4 bases, leaving 14 bases between the germline ends. Per the germline V gene, CDR1 is MRHNA and CDR2 is SNTAGT. The CDR3 spans 16 residues. The CDR3 reads CASSDSSRLGTGELFF. The CDR3 DNA sequence: TGTGCCAGCAGTGACAGTTCTAGGTTGGGCACCGGGGAGCTGTTTTTT.

The chain uses TRBV5-6 and TRBJ2-3; D gene uncertain. Trimming took off 4 bases at V and 6 bases at J, with 15 bases between the two ends. Germline lookup yields CDR1 SGHDT and CDR2 YYEEEE. The CDR3 consists of 14 residues. In DNA, the CDR3 is TGTGCCAGCAGCCCCTCCCTGAGTTCGGATACGCAGTATTTT. It is translated as CASSPSLSSDTQYF.